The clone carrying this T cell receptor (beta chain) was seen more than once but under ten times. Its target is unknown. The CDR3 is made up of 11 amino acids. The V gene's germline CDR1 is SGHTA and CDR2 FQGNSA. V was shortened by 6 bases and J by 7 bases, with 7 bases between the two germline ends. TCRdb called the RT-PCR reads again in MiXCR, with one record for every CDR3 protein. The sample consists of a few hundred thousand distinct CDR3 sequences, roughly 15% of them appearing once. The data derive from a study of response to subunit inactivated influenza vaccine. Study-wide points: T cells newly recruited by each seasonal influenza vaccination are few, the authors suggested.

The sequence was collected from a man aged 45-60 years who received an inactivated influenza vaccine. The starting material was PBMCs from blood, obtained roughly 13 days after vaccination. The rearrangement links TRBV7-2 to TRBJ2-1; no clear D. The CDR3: CASRSMNEQFF. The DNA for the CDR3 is TGTGCCAGCAGAAGCATGAATGAGCAGTTCTTC.